This entry lists 10 T cell receptor beta chains sequenced from one sample in a study of T cell changes during pregnancy in multiple sclerosis. Assay used: immunoSEQ multiplex PCR; TCRdb lists only in-frame clones, some missing. The table includes roughly 110,000 clones, roughly 89% detected once. Source: peripheral blood, taken before pregnancy. These receptors were collected from a female donor with multiple sclerosis, enrolled in a pregnancy study.

This sequence joins TRBV4-1 and TRBJ2-4, with unresolved D. The germline gives CDR1 MGHRA, CDR2 YSYEKL. This CDR3 has 15 amino acids. V was trimmed by 4 bases and J by 0 bases, leaving 10 bases between them. CDR3 sequence (DNA): TGCGCCAGCAGCCCTCTACTACTAGCCAAAAACATTCAGTACTTC. Amino acids: CASSPLLLAKNIQYF.

CDR3 DNA sequence: TGTGCCAGCAGAGAAAGGACAGGCGGAACCACTGGAGGTTCACCCCTCCACTTT. Protein sequence: CASRERTGGTTGGSPLHF. The chain carries TRBV7-2 and TRBJ1-6; 7 bases fit TRBD1. Germline V gene lookup returns CDR1 SGHTA and CDR2 FQGNSA. Germline trimming cut 6 bases from V and 9 bases from J; bases unmatched to any gene: 20. The CDR3 loop spans 18 amino acids.

This clone was found once. The chain links TRBV4-3 to TRBJ2-2; 7 bases are shared with TRBD1. The CDR3 sequence is 13 residues long. Per the germline V gene, CDR1 is LGHNA and CDR2 is YSLEER. The V and J ends lost 4 bases and 4 bases, in that order; junction bases with no gene match: 0. The CDR3 sequence is CASSRDSTGELFF. The CDR3 DNA reads TGCGCCAGCAGCCGGGACAGCACCGGGGAGCTGTTTTTT.

The rearrangement joins TRBV10-3 to TRBJ2-2; D uncertain. V was clipped by 7 bases and J by 0 bases, with 3 bases between them. Germline-derived CDR1 and CDR2 are ENHRY and SYGVKD. The CDR3 has 12 amino acids. In nucleotides, the CDR3 is TGTGCCATCACAGCGAACACCGGGGAGCTGTTTTTT. The encoded protein is CAITANTGELFF.

The chain has TRBV10-3 and TRBJ2-3, with D possibly being TRBD2 (8 bases). The germline gives CDR1 ENHRY, CDR2 SYGVKD. V was pared by 8 bases and J by 2 bases, with 20 bases between. The CDR3 spans 16 residues. This CDR3 is CAIGNSGGQTTDTQYF. The CDR3 region has the DNA TGTGCCATCGGAAACAGCGGGGGACAGACCACAGATACGCAGTATTTT.

This clone showed up just a few times. The chain links TRBV27 to TRBJ1-2, with 10 bases that match TRBD1. After removal of 3 bases from V and 7 bases from J, the junction contained 5 bases not matched to a gene. CDR1 is MNHEY and CDR2 is SMNVEV in the germline V gene (reference sequence). The length of the CDR3 is 14 residues. CDR3 in DNA: TGTGCCAGCAGTTTGGGACAGGGGATCTCTGGCTACACCTTC. Protein sequence: CASSLGQGISGYTF.

The V and J genes are TRBV5-1 and TRBJ2-2, with 10 bases fitting TRBD2. The junction had 10 bases not matched to a gene; V was cut back by 5 bases and J by 6 bases. Per germline, CDR1 SGHRS and CDR2 YFSETQ. The CDR3 sequence is 16 residues long. The CDR3 sequence: CASSSAGGVVAGELFF. The CDR3, as DNA: TGCGCCAGCAGTTCAGCGGGAGGGGTTGTGGCCGGGGAGCTGTTTTTT.

The chain couples TRBV7-9 to TRBJ1-1; D unresolved. The V gene's germline CDR1 is SEHNR and CDR2 FQNEAQ (reference sequence). V gave up 6 bases and J gave up 4 bases, with 12 bases separating them. This CDR3 contains 13 residues. The CDR3 loop is CASRDPGPTEAFF. CDR3 coding DNA: TGTGCCAGCAGGGATCCAGGCCCCACTGAAGCTTTCTTT.

V is TRBV2 and J is TRBJ2-2; 7 bases align to TRBD1. V dropped 11 bases and J dropped 7; count of bases not matched to a gene: 19. The germline gives CDR1 SNHLY, CDR2 FYNNEI. The CDR3 is 16 residues long. This CDR3 is CAGSVRGRESGGELFF. In DNA form, the CDR3 reads TGTGCCGGCTCAGTGAGGGGGCGAGAGTCTGGCGGGGAGCTGTTTTTT.

The chain couples TRBV9 to TRBJ2-5, with 10 bases identical to TRBD2. Losses at the gene ends were 0 bases for V and 3 bases for J; bases not matched to a gene: 8. This CDR3 has 17 residues. Germline CDR1 and CDR2: SGDLS and YYNGEE. CDR3 coding DNA: TGTGCCAGCAGCGTAGGAATTAGCGGGGGGATGGAAGAGACCCAGTACTTC. Protein product: CASSVGISGGMEETQYF.